Below, 18 T cell receptor beta chains from the same sample are listed, as sequenced in a study of blood T cells in healthy people across ages. With a J-beta primer mix and a sample-barcoded 5' primer, a second PCR ran roughly 6 to 11 cycles. TCRdb called the 5' RACE reads again in MiXCR, with one record for every CDR3 protein. The data contain roughly 730,000 distinct CDR3 sequences, approximately 53% of them singletons. The sample was blood. The receptors come from a man aged 35-49 years in good health.

V and J are TRBV27 and TRBJ2-1; 16 bases are shared with TRBD2. Germline V gene sequence: CDR1 MNHEY, CDR2 SMNVEV (reference sequence). The CDR3 is made up of 16 amino acids. V was clipped by 0 bases and J by 10 bases; unmatched bases: 3. CDR3 sequence (DNA): TGTGCCAGCAGTTTATCGGGGGGACTAGCGGGAGGGGAGCAGTTCTTC. Its translation is CASSLSGGLAGGEQFF.

The V and J genes are TRBV27 and TRBJ2-6, with D maybe TRBD2 (5 bases). The V gene lost 5 bases and the J gene lost 1 base, with 12 bases spanning the gap. The CDR3 has 16 residues. In germline, CDR1 is MNHEY, CDR2 SMNVEV (reference sequence). The CDR3, as DNA: TGTGCCAGCAGTGCCCCAACTAGATCTGGGGCCAACGTCCTGACTTTC. Translation gives CASSAPTRSGANVLTF. Supplemented by reference TRBV27 and TRBJ2-6, the full variable domain reads EAQVTQNPRYLITVTGKKLTVTCSQNMNHEYMSWYRQDPGLGLRQIYYSMNVEVTDKGDVPEGYKVSRKEKRNFPLILESPSPNQTSLYFCASSAPTRSGANVLTFGAGSRLTVL.

The V gene is TRBV5-1, the J gene TRBJ1-2; 7 nucleotides match TRBD1. V lost 3 bases to trimming and J lost 1 base; unmatched junction nucleotides: 6. The CDR3 spans 15 residues. Germline CDR1 and CDR2: SGHRS and YFSETQ. For the CDR3, the DNA is TGCGCCAGCAGCTGGGGGGACAGAGATAACTATGGCTACACCTTC. This gives the protein CASSWGDRDNYGYTF.

The chain has TRBV9 and TRBJ1-5; perhaps TRBD1 as D (5 bases). The CDR3 is 15 residues long. From germline, CDR1 is SGDLS and CDR2 YYNGEE. The V end was cut by 0 bases, the J end by 5 bases, with 12 bases between. The CDR3 DNA is TGTGCCAGCAGCGTAGATGGCAGGGCAGATCAGCCCCAGCATTTT. The encoded protein is CASSVDGRADQPQHF.

This clonotype has only a few counts. V usage is TRBV24-1 and J usage is TRBJ2-5; D is undetermined. The germline V gene has CDR1 KGHDR and CDR2 SFDVKD. The CDR3 extends over 15 amino acids. V dropped 3 bases and J dropped 0 bases, with 10 bases sitting between them. DNA for the CDR3: TGTGCCACCAGTGATACCGACGTGTACCAAGAGACCCAGTACTTC. Translation: CATSDTDVYQETQYF.

Worth noting for this clonotype: A much larger clone is a single base away; this may be a read error. The chain combines TRBV7-7 with TRBJ2-3; TRBD1 is a possible D gene (6 bases). Germline V gives CDR1 SSHAT, CDR2 FNYEAQ (reference sequence). The V end was cut by 5 bases, the J end by 2 bases, with 8 bases between. This CDR3 spans 13 amino acids. CDR3 DNA: TGTGCCAGCAGCGGGGACAACACAGATACGCAGTATTTT. This sequence encodes CASSGDNTDTQYF.

This clonotype appeared once. This chain connects TRBV12-3 or TRBV12-4 to TRBJ2-7; 7 nucleotides agree with TRBD2. Judging by the DNA end, TRBJ2-4 fits better; the J call may be wrong. This CDR3 comprises 15 residues. The CDR3 is CASTLSTGGRNIQYF. In DNA, the CDR3 is TGTGCCAGCACCCTCTCGACGGGAGGACGGAACATTCAGTACTTC.

The table lists this clonotype with a few counts. The chain carries TRBV13 and TRBJ2-3, with D unresolved. This CDR3 spans 13 amino acids. From germline, CDR1 is PRHDT and CDR2 FYEKMQ (reference sequence). The V gene lost 5 bases and the J gene lost 6 bases, with 12 bases spanning the gap. The CDR3 DNA follows: TGTGCCAGCAGCACAGAAGACGGGGATACGCAGTATTTT. Residues: CASSTEDGDTQYF.

V is TRBV27 and J is TRBJ1-6; TRBD1 aligns across 7 bases. Trimming at V came to 4 bases and at J to 9 bases, leaving 9 bases not matched to a gene. There are 15 residues in the CDR3. CDR1 and CDR2 (germline): MNHEY, SMNVEV (reference sequence). DNA for the CDR3: TGTGCCAGCAGTTGGAACAGGGGAACCACTTCACCCCTCCACTTT. It is translated as CASSWNRGTTSPLHF.

The gene calls are TRBV7-9 and TRBJ2-5; D might be TRBD1 or TRBD2, each matching 6 bases. This CDR3 has 16 amino acids. Germline loops: CDR1 SEHNR, CDR2 FQNEAQ (reference sequence). The V end lost 6 bases, the J end lost 1 base, and 18 bases lay between the germline ends. The CDR3 nucleotides read TGTGCCAGCAGTCTAGGGGGGTCCGGTCCCCAAGAGACCCAGTACTTC. This encodes CASSLGGSGPQETQYF.

This chain connects TRBV7-2 to TRBJ2-1; unclear D gene. V was shortened by 2 bases and J by 4 bases, with 9 bases between the two germline ends. CDR3 length equals 14 residues. Germline values: CDR1 SGHTA, CDR2 FQGNSA. The DNA for the CDR3 is TGTGCCAGCAGCTTAATGACTCTTTACAATGAGCAGTTCTTC. Protein: CASSLMTLYNEQFF.

V is TRBV6-1 and J is TRBJ2-7; D may be TRBD1 (6 bases). Germline V lookup: CDR1 MNHNS, CDR2 SASEGT. The CDR3 runs to 15 residues. V shed 4 bases and J shed 3 bases, with 16 bases lying between them. Written as DNA, the CDR3 is TGTGCCAGCAGTGGACCGGGACACGAAATCTACGAGCAGTACTTC. Translating gives CASSGPGHEIYEQYF.

This chain connects TRBV5-1 to TRBJ2-7, with D possibly being TRBD1 or TRBD2 (5 bases each). The last part of the DNA fits TRBJ2-5 better; the J call may be wrong. The CDR3 length is 15 residues. The germline CDR1 and CDR2 sequences are SGHRS and YFSETQ. CDR3 region: CASSLDGGIGETQYF. CDR3 nucleotide sequence: TGCGCCAGCAGCTTGGATGGGGGTATCGGGGAGACCCAGTACTTC.

This clonotype has more than one count but fewer than ten. This may stem from a read error, because a much larger clone lies one nucleotide away. This chain connects TRBV6-2 or TRBV6-3 to TRBJ2-1; D possibly matches TRBD1 or TRBD2 (5 bases each). The CDR3 extends over 14 amino acids. CDR1 is MNHEY, CDR2 SVGEGT, per germline. V dropped 6 bases and J dropped 6 bases, with 15 bases sitting between them. CDR3 nucleotides: TGTGCCAGCAGGAGAGGGGATACTTCCAATGAGCAGTTCTTC. This encodes CASRRGDTSNEQFF.

The chain couples TRBV5-1 to TRBJ1-2, with D unclear. Trimming shortened V by 2 bases and J by 1 base, and 6 bases separated the two germline ends. Germline CDR1 SGHRS, CDR2 YFSETQ. CDR3 length: 13 residues. The CDR3 spells CASSLGINYGYTF. The CDR3 DNA is TGCGCCAGCAGCTTAGGGATTAACTATGGCTACACCTTC.

The chain links TRBV6-1 to TRBJ1-5; D unclear. CDR1 and CDR2 from the germline V gene are MNHNS and SASEGT. This CDR3 contains 16 residues. The germline V and J ends were trimmed by 6 bases and 2 bases, with 17 bases remaining between them. CDR3 DNA sequence: TGTGCCAGCAGAGCAGGTGAGGGTGAAGGCAATCAGCCCCAGCATTTT. Its protein is CASRAGEGEGNQPQHF.

The CDR3 DNA is TGTGCCAGCAGCGGACCTGAGTACACCTTC. This translates into CASSGPEYTF. This chain uses TRBV9 with TRBJ1-2; no definite D call. The CDR3 extends over 10 amino acids. V was clipped by 3 bases and J by 11 bases, with 8 bases between them. Looked up from germline, CDR1 is SGDLS and CDR2 is YYNGEE.

The chain couples TRBV28 to TRBJ1-2; 9 bases are a match to TRBD1. Trimming at V came to 2 bases and at J to 4 bases, leaving 2 bases not matched to a gene. The CDR3 covers 14 residues. Germline-derived CDR1 and CDR2 are MDHEN and SYDVKM. CDR3 residues: CASSLGQGFYGYTF. The CDR3 DNA sequence: TGTGCCAGCAGTTTAGGACAGGGGTTCTATGGCTACACCTTC.